This TCR beta chain stems from a study of T cells in Graves' hyperthyroidism and ophthalmopathy. Study-wide findings and caveats: Most thyroid-expanded clonotypes above 0.001 were also found in blood. In validation, the model predicted ophthalmopathy. These predictions came a median approximately 5.9 months before onset.

The V and J ends lost 5 bases and 4 bases respectively, with 18 bases between them. The CDR3 sequence is 17 residues long. Germline CDR1 is SGHTA and CDR2 is FQGNSA. RNA transcripts served as the template for amplifying TCR beta CDR3 regions. Researchers ran a first-round RT-PCR on the TCR CDR3 using the HTBI primer set. TCRdb analysed the multiplex PCR reads with MiXCR anew, one entry per CDR3 protein. The sample has 390,000 or so distinct CDR3 sequences; around 15% are singletons. Ophthalmopathy patients had moderate-to-severe active disease, CAS ≥3, NOSPECS ≥4, and disease duration under 3 months. Fresh peripheral blood, approximately 9.6 ml, yielded the PBMCs. Of note for this clonotype: Its cognate antigen is unknown.

Sample: blood. The chain combines TRBV7-2 with TRBJ2-6, with unresolved D. The TCR sequence derives from a man between 18 and 29 years old with Graves' ophthalmopathy. The CDR3 here is CASSLGPLETGANVLTF. Written as DNA, the CDR3 is TGTGCCAGCAGCCTAGGGCCCTTAGAAACGGGGGCCAACGTCCTGACTTTC.